This entry lists 26 T cell receptor beta chains sequenced from one sample in a study of blood T cell repertoires in COVID-19. Produced via immunoSEQ multiplex PCR; TCRdb's table is partial and in-frame only. The data contain roughly 230,000 clones, roughly four fifths of them seen just once; the ten biggest clones take up approximately 4.8%. Sequencing was done on a sample of peripheral blood. Receptors originate from a man in his fifties or sixties with active or convalescent COVID-19.

V is TRBV5-6 and J is TRBJ2-7; D gene ambiguous. The germline V gene has CDR1 SGHDT and CDR2 YYEEEE. The CDR3 sequence is 12 residues long. Trimming took 4 bases from V and 6 from J, leaving 11 bases between them. CDR3 in DNA: TGTGCCAGCAGCCCCCAAAGAGGCGAGCAGTACTTC. Translation: CASSPQRGEQYF. Complete variable domain (other parts from reference TRBV5-6 and TRBJ2-7): DAGVTQSPTHLIKTRGQQVTLRCSPKSGHDTVSWYQQALGQGPQFIFQYYEEEERQRGNFPDRFSGHQFPNYSSELNVNALLLGDSALYLCASSPQRGEQYFGPGTRLTVT.

CDR3 region: CASSVATGSVVLTF. The DNA for the CDR3 is TGTGCCAGCAGCGTAGCAACAGGGTCGGTCGTCCTGACTTTC. The J gene is TRBJ2-6, the V gene TRBV9, with a possible D match to TRBD1 (6 bases). Trimming cost V 0 bases and J 12 bases, with 13 bases left between them. The length of the CDR3 is 14 residues. Germline CDR1 is SGDLS and CDR2 is YYNGEE.

The chain couples TRBV3-1 (or the pseudogene TRBV3-2) to TRBJ1-2, with 7 nucleotides matching TRBD1. V shed 2 bases and J 0 bases; nucleotides not matched to a gene: 3. This CDR3 has 15 amino acids. Per germline, CDR1 LGHDT and CDR2 YNNKEL (reference sequence). The CDR3 sequence: CASSQLGQPNYGYTF. CDR3 bases: TGTGCCAGCAGCCAACTGGGACAGCCTAACTATGGCTACACCTTC.

Remarks on this clone: The same CDR3 arises from other DNA sequences in this sample as well. This chain links TRBV28 with TRBJ2-7; 7 bases are shared with TRBD1. The length of the CDR3 is 13 residues. Unmatched junction bases numbered 2, after V lost 2 bases and J lost 4 bases. The germline gives CDR1 MDHEN, CDR2 SYDVKM. CDR3 sequence reads: CASSLVQGYEQYF. The CDR3 nucleotides read TGTGCCAGCAGTTTAGTACAGGGGTACGAGCAGTACTTC.

This clone appeared a single time. This chain joins TRBV4-3 and TRBJ1-3; no reliable D call. This CDR3 contains 14 residues. CDR1 is LGHNA and CDR2 is YSLEER in the germline V gene. The V end was cut by 2 bases, the J end by 0 bases, with 5 bases between. Here the CDR3 DNA reads TGCGCCAGCAGCCAACAGTCCTCTGGAAACACCATATATTTT. Translation: CASSQQSSGNTIYF.

The CDR3 region is CASSFLIAGGPRETQYF. DNA for the CDR3: TGTGCCAGCAGTTTCCTCATAGCGGGGGGGCCTCGGGAGACCCAGTACTTC. The genes are TRBV27 and TRBJ2-5, with 11 bases fitting TRBD2. The V segment lost 3 bases and the J segment 5 bases; nucleotides outside the gene matches: 11. The CDR3 runs 17 residues. Per germline, CDR1 MNHEY and CDR2 SMNVEV (reference sequence).

This chain connects TRBV6-2 or TRBV6-3 to TRBJ2-1, with 8 positions matching TRBD2. The CDR3 length is 14 residues. Germline loops: CDR1 MNHEY, CDR2 SVGEGT. After removal of 5 bases from V and 2 bases from J, the junction contained 2 bases not matched to a gene. The CDR3 loop reads CASSKAGAYNEQFF. DNA of the CDR3: TGTGCCAGCAGTAAAGCGGGGGCCTACAATGAGCAGTTCTTC.

J is TRBJ2-2 and V is TRBV7-3, with a possible D match to TRBD1 (6 bases). This CDR3 is 16 amino acids long. Trimming cost V 0 bases and J 8 bases, with 16 bases left between them. In germline, CDR1 is SGHTA, CDR2 FQGTGA. In DNA form, the CDR3 reads TGTGCCAGCAGCTTAACTGGGGCAGGGGATAGAGGGGAGCTGTTTTTT. It specifies CASSLTGAGDRGELFF. Drawing the rest from reference TRBV7-3 and TRBJ2-2, the complete variable domain is GAGVSQTPSNKVTEKGKYVELRCDPISGHTALYWYRQSLGQGPEFLIYFQGTGAADDSGLPNDRFFAVRPEGSVSTLKIQRTERGDSAVYLCASSLTGAGDRGELFFGEGSRLTVL.

The genes are TRBV9 and TRBJ2-2, with D maybe TRBD2 (7 bases). The CDR3 runs to 16 residues. The germline CDR1 and CDR2 sequences are SGDLS and YYNGEE. V lost 1 base, J lost 6 bases, and 16 bases lay in between. CDR3 in DNA: TGTGCCAGCAGCGTAAGGGGAGGGGGGCAGCCCGGGGAGCTGTTTTTT. It yields the protein CASSVRGGGQPGELFF.

The V and J genes are TRBV9 and TRBJ1-5, with a tentative D call TRBD1 (5 bases). V lost 5 bases and J 11 bases, leaving 20 bases between the germline ends. The germline V gene encodes CDR1 SGDLS and CDR2 YYNGEE. This CDR3 has 14 amino acids. The CDR3 bases are TGTGCCAGCAGTCCTGACACAGGCTTAGGAGCCCAGCATTTT. It codes for CASSPDTGLGAQHF.

This clone was picked up one time. The rearrangement uses TRBV6-8 and TRBJ1-2; D not resolved. The germline V gene encodes CDR1 MNHGY and CDR2 SAAAGT. The CDR3 length is 12 residues. Trimming shortened V by 8 bases and J by 4 bases, and 11 bases separated the two germline ends. The CDR3 spells CASEERGYGYTF. CDR3 DNA sequence: TGTGCCAGCGAAGAACGAGGCTATGGCTACACCTTC.

This clone has just a few counts. The chain recombines TRBV7-3 with TRBJ2-7; TRBD2 matches at 7 bases. Germline CDR1 reads SGHTA; CDR2 reads FQGTGA. The CDR3 is 15 amino acids. Losses at the gene ends were 3 bases for V and 0 bases for J; bases not matched to a gene: 5. The CDR3 protein is CASSFRSGASYEQYF. CDR3 DNA: TGTGCCAGCAGCTTTCGGAGCGGGGCCTCCTACGAGCAGTACTTC.

J is TRBJ2-7 and V is TRBV14; 11 nucleotides line up with TRBD2. V dropped 5 bases and J dropped 3; count of bases not matched to a gene: 6. This CDR3 has 15 amino acids. CDR1 and CDR2 from the germline V gene are SGHDN and FVKESK. CDR3 in amino acids: CASSTRLAGNYEQYF. CDR3 bases: TGTGCCAGCAGCACCCGACTAGCGGGGAACTACGAGCAGTACTTC. Full variable domain (outside the CDR3, taken from reference TRBV14 and TRBJ2-7): EAGVTQFPSHSVIEKGQTVTLRCDPISGHDNLYWYRRVMGKEIKFLLHFVKESKQDESGMPNNRFLAERTGGTYSTLKVQPAELEDSGVYFCASSTRLAGNYEQYFGPGTRLTVT.

The chain is built from TRBV9 and TRBJ2-3, with 14 bases identical to TRBD2. Germline V gene sequence: CDR1 SGDLS, CDR2 YYNGEE. The CDR3 consists of 18 residues. Trimming removed 4 bases from V and 0 bases from J; junction bases left unmatched: 7. In DNA form, the CDR3 reads TGTGCCAGCAGCCCGACTAGCGGGGGGGCATCCAGCACAGATACGCAGTATTTT. Encoded protein: CASSPTSGGASSTDTQYF.

This chain links TRBV5-1 with TRBJ2-5, with 9 bases lining up with TRBD1. Germline CDR1 SGHRS, CDR2 YFSETQ. V gave up 7 bases and J gave up 5 bases; unmatched junction bases: 12. This CDR3 comprises 15 residues. The CDR3 loop reads CASRVGTGSVETQYF. CDR3 nucleotide sequence: TGCGCCAGCCGTGTCGGGACAGGGTCTGTGGAGACCCAGTACTTC.

In this sample, this clone turned up a few times. Different DNA sequences within this sample yield the same CDR3. The chain joins TRBV6-1 to TRBJ1-2, with a possible D match to TRBD1 (5 bases). There are 13 residues in the CDR3. V was clipped by 2 bases and J by 2 bases, with 6 bases between them. Germline V gives CDR1 MNHNS, CDR2 SASEGT. CDR3 nucleotide sequence: TGTGCCAGCAGTGAACGGGGGAACTATGGCTACACCTTC. Translated, it gives CASSERGNYGYTF.

The V gene is TRBV7-6, the J gene TRBJ1-2; TRBD1 might be the D (6 bases). Germline CDR1 SGHVS, CDR2 FNYEAQ. The V and J ends lost 2 bases and 6 bases respectively, with 7 bases between them. CDR3 length: 12 amino acids. The CDR3 loop is CASSLKGDGYTF. As DNA, the CDR3 is TGTGCCAGCAGCTTAAAGGGGGATGGCTACACCTTC. Looking up the rest from reference TRBV7-6 and TRBJ1-2 gives the full variable domain: GAGVSQSPRYKVTKRGQDVALRCDPISGHVSLYWYRQALGQGPEFLTYFNYEAQQDKSGLPNDRFSAERPEGSISTLTIQRTEQRDSAMYRCASSLKGDGYTFGSGTRLTVV.

The V gene is TRBV9, the J gene TRBJ2-2; weak D call: TRBD2 (6 bases). V lost 3 bases, J lost 1 base, and 19 bases lay in between. The germline V gene encodes CDR1 SGDLS and CDR2 YYNGEE. This CDR3 is built from 18 residues. The chain's CDR3 is CASSARGRGGMNTGELFF. In nucleotides, the CDR3 is TGTGCCAGCAGCGCGAGGGGAAGGGGAGGAATGAACACCGGGGAGCTGTTTTTT.

The chain carries TRBV18 and TRBJ1-4; 8 positions agree with TRBD1. V shed 8 bases and J 5 bases; nucleotides not matched to a gene: 4. The CDR3 length is 13 residues. Looked up from germline, CDR1 is KGHSH and CDR2 is LQKENI. The CDR3 DNA follows: TGTGCCAGCCAAGACAGGGGAAATGAAAAACTGTTTTTT. It translates to CASQDRGNEKLFF.

The J gene is TRBJ2-3, the V gene TRBV7-3; 7 bases line up with TRBD1. The CDR3 contains 14 residues. CDR1 and CDR2 (germline): SGHTA, FQGTGA. V gave up 2 bases and J gave up 4 bases; unmatched junction bases: 3. The DNA of the CDR3 is TGTGCCAGCAGCTTAGACAGGGCGGCAGATACGCAGTATTTT. It encodes CASSLDRAADTQYF.

The gene calls are TRBV6-5 and TRBJ1-1; D uncertain. The V end lost 4 bases, the J end lost 4 bases, and 16 bases lay between the germline ends. Germline CDR1 reads MNHEY; CDR2 reads SVGAGI. The CDR3 has 15 residues. In DNA, the CDR3 is TGTGCCAGCAGTTCCTTCCGGGCGGGCAGCACTGAAGCTTTCTTT. The encoded protein is CASSSFRAGSTEAFF.

The gene calls are TRBV7-9 and TRBJ1-2, with 7 nucleotides matching TRBD1. Germline V gives CDR1 SEHNR, CDR2 FQNEAQ (reference sequence). The CDR3 consists of 14 residues. Trimming cost V 3 bases and J 7 bases; bases outside gene matches: 8. The CDR3 spells CASSFERQGGGYTF. CDR3 sequence (DNA): TGTGCCAGCAGCTTTGAGAGACAGGGTGGTGGCTACACCTTC. Supplemented by reference TRBV7-9 and TRBJ1-2, the full variable domain reads DTGVSQNPRHKITKRGQNVTFRCDPISEHNRLYWYRQTLGQGPEFLTYFQNEAQLEKSRLLSDRFSAERPKGSFSTLEIQRTEQGDSAMYLCASSFERQGGGYTFGSGTRLTVV.

This clone was seen a handful of times. The gene calls are TRBV5-4 and TRBJ2-7, with a possible D match to TRBD1 (6 bases). The CDR3 totals 15 residues. Germline-derived CDR1 and CDR2 are SGHNT and YYREEE (reference sequence). V was pared by 4 bases and J by 6 bases, with 20 bases between. CDR3 region: CASSATGTTGREQYF. CDR3 nucleotides: TGTGCCAGCAGCGCAACCGGGACAACGGGGCGCGAGCAGTACTTC.

This clone has a single count. CDR3 sequence reads: CSARTALWDTF. The CDR3 DNA is TGCAGTGCGAGGACAGCTCTGTGGGACACCTTC. This chain links TRBV20-1 with TRBJ1-2; possible D gene TRBD1, 6 bases. CDR1 DFQATT and CDR2 SNEGSKA come from the germline V gene (reference sequence). V was trimmed by 6 bases and J by 12 bases, leaving 17 bases between them. This CDR3 region has 11 residues.

The rearrangement uses TRBV3-1 (or the pseudogene TRBV3-2) and TRBJ2-5, with TRBD1 matching over 7 bases. The CDR3 contains 12 residues. Looked up from germline, CDR1 is LGHDT and CDR2 is YNNKEL (reference sequence). Trimming took 5 bases from V and 7 from J; bases not matched to a gene: 4. CDR3 amino acids: CASSGTVGTQYF. As DNA, the CDR3 is TGTGCCAGCAGCGGGACAGTTGGGACCCAGTACTTC.

V gene TRBV2 combines with J gene TRBJ2-3; 9 bases line up with TRBD1. The CDR3 length is 14 residues. Germline V gene sequence: CDR1 SNHLY, CDR2 FYNNEI. V shed 7 bases, J shed 5 bases, and the junction held 7 bases outside the gene matches. The chain's CDR3 is CASNRDREVDTQYF. The DNA of the CDR3 is TGTGCCAGCAACCGGGACAGGGAGGTAGATACGCAGTATTTT.